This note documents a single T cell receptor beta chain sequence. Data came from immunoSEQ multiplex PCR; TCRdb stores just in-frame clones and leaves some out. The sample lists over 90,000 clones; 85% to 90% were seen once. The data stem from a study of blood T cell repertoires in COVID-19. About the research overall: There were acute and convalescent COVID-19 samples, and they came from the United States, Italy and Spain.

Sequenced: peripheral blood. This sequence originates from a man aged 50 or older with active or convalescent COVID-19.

Written as DNA, the CDR3 is TGCGCCAGCAGTGATGGGGTTGGGAGCACTGAAGCTTTCTTT. Translating gives CASSDGVGSTEAFF. V is TRBV10-2 and J is TRBJ1-1, with D unresolved. The CDR3 covers 14 residues. CDR1 is WSHSY, CDR2 SAAADI, per germline. V shed 3 bases and J shed 4 bases, with 12 bases lying between them.